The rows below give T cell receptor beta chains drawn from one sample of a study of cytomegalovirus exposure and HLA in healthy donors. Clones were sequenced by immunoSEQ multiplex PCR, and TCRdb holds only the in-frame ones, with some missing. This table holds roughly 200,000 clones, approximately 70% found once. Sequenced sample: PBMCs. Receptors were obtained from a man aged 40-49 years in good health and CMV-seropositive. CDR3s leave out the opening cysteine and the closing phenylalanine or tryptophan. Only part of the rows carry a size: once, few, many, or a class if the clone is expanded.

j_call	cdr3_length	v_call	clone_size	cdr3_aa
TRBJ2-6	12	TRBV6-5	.	ASSLSSGANVLT
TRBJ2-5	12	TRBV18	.	ASSPPGLQETQY
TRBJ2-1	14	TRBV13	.	ASSLGPTPSYNEQF
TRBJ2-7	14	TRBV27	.	ASSKLAGGTLYEQY
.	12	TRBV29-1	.	SVPREGKAYEQY
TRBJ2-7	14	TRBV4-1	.	ASSPRRGKTSYEQY
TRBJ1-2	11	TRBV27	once	ASSFQGNYGYT
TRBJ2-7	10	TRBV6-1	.	ASSEAGYEQY
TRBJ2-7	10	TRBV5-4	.	ASSLQGDEQY
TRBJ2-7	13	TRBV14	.	ASSPQRGGRHEQY
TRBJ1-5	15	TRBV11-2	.	ASSHGTVGGFNQPQH
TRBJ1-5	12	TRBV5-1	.	ASSLGGGNEPQH
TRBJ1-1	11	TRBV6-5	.	ASSEGLGTEAF
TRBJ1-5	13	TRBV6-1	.	ASSDSTGRNQPQH
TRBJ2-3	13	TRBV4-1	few	ASSQLAGHTDTQY
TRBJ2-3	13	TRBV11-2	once	ASSFRQVIADTQY
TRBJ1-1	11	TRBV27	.	ASSPRGDTEAF
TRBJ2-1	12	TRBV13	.	ASGVGITGNEQF
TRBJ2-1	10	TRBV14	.	ASSPGYNEQF
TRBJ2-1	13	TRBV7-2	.	ASGLAGVSYNEQF
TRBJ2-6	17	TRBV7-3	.	ASSLQLAGGVSGANVLT
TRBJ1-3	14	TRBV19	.	ASSKRTGGSGNTIY
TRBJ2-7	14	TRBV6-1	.	ASSEPYDRDKYEQY
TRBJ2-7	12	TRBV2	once	ASSDLAGPYEQY
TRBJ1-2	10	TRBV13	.	ASSSSNYGYT
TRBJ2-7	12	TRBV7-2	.	ASSLGTGSKEQY
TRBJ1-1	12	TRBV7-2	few	ASSLSPRNTEAF
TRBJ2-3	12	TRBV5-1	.	ASSLEPSTDTQY
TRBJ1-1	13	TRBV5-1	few	ASSKFRGGNTEAF
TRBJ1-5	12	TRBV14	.	ASSQGGPHSAQH
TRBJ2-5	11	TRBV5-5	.	ASSFASQETQY
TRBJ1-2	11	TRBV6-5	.	ASSPEGGYGYT
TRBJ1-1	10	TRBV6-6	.	ASSVLGAEAF
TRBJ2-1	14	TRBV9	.	ASSSGQGRTYNEQF
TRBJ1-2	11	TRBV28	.	ASRRGPGYGYT
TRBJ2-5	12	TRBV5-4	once	ASSSLRGAETQY
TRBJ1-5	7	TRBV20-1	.	SAGTTQH
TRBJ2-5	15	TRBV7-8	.	ASSLVVAGGTIETQY
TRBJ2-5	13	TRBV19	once	ASSDGTGGVETQY
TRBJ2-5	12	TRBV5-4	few	ASRTTGGQETQY
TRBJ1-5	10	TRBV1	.	TRGGGSQPQH
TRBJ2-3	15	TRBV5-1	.	ASSSGTRGGGTDTQY
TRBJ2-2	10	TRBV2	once	ASSGPAGELF
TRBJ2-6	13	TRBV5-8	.	ASSLGGTGANVLT
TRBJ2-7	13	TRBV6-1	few	ASSEGHRGSLEQY
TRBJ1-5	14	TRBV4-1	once	ASSQGVGSKGGAQH
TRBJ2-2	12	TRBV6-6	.	ASSYSPSTGELF